Listed below are T cell receptor beta chains from one sample, sequenced in a study of shared clonotypes between healthy human individuals. Using immunoSEQ multiplex PCR, the repertoire was profiled, and TCRdb retains in-frame clones only, with some absent. This table has millions of clones, 85% to 95% appearing once. The sequencing input was naive CD4+ T cells sorted from blood. These receptors all come from a young man in good health. CDR3s include the opening cysteine and the closing phenylalanine or tryptophan. The D gene is left open where the match is weak. Where a row states a size, it is once, few, many or the class of an expanded clone; other rows omit it.

>NA|NA|TRBJ1-2|TRBV9
TGTGCCAGCAGTGAAAGTGCCGGGACTAACTATGGCTACACCTTC
CASSESAGTNYGYTF
>NA|NA|TRBJ2-3|TRBV6-5
TGTGCCAGCAGTTCTCAGGCCCTGGGGACAGATACGCAGTATTTT
CASSSQALGTDTQYF
>NA|NA|TRBJ2-7|TRBV18
TGTGCCAGCTCACCGGGACTCGAATACGAGCAGTACTTC
CASSPGLEYEQYF
>NA|NA|TRBJ2-2|TRBV4-1
TGCGCCAGCACCCCGCTCCAGCAGGGGGGTCCTAGGACCGGGGAGCTGTTTTTT
CASTPLQQGGPRTGELFF
>NA|NA|TRBJ1-3|TRBV19
TGTGCCACGGGGTTCTCTGGAAACACCATATATTTT
CATGFSGNTIYF
>NA|once|TRBJ2-5|TRBV27
TGTGCCAGCAGTTCCGTTGGGACCCAGTACTTC
CASSSVGTQYF
>NA|NA|TRBJ1-4|TRBV6-1
TGTGCCAGCAGTGGGGGAAAAGGGGATGAAAAACTGTTTTTT
CASSGGKGDEKLFF
>NA|NA|TRBJ2-6|TRBV9
TGTGCCAGCAGCGTGACAGGGACTAACTCTGGGGCCAACGTCCTGACTTTC
CASSVTGTNSGANVLTF
>TRBD2|NA|TRBJ2-1|TRBV7-7
TGTGCTAGCAGCTTGGGACTAGCGGGAGGACCCTTATACAATGAGCAGTTCTTC
CASSLGLAGGPLYNEQFF
>NA|NA|TRBJ2-7|TRBV5-1
TGCGCCAGCAGCTTGCCAGGGACCGAGCAGTACTTC
CASSLPGTEQYF
>NA|NA|TRBJ1-3|TRBV5-6
TGTGCCAGCAGCTGGAGCGCAGGAAACACCATATATTTT
CASSWSAGNTIYF
>NA|NA|TRBJ1-5|TRBV11-2
TGTGCCAGCAGCTCTCAGGGTAGCAATCAGCCCCAGCATTTT
CASSSQGSNQPQHF
>TRBD1|NA|TRBJ2-5|TRBV5-1
TGCGCCAGCAGCTTGTTCACCGGGACAGACCAAGAGACCCAGTACTTC
CASSLFTGTDQETQYF
>NA|NA|TRBJ2-2|TRBV9
TGTGCCAGCAGCGTAGCGGGTACGGGCGGGGAGCTGTTTTTT
CASSVAGTGGELFF
>NA|NA|TRBJ2-7|TRBV6-1
TGTGCCAGCAGTCAATCCAATCACGAGCAGTACTTC
CASSQSNHEQYF
>TRBD1|few|TRBJ2-5|TRBV7-2
TGTGCCAGCAGCGCCTTTAGGGGACAGGGTTGGACCCAGTACTTC
CASSAFRGQGWTQYF
>NA|NA|TRBJ2-3|TRBV11-2
TGTGCCAGCAGCTTAACCGGGGCGGGAGATACGCAGTATTTT
CASSLTGAGDTQYF
>NA|NA|TRBJ1-2|TRBV7-9
TGTGCCAGCAGTGATTTTTATGGCTACACCTTC
CASSDFYGYTF
>TRBD1|NA|TRBJ2-7|TRBV6-6
TGTGCCAGCAGTTATTCCGGGACAGGATACGAGCAGTACTTC
CASSYSGTGYEQYF
>NA|NA|TRBJ2-5|TRBV5-1
TGCGCCAGCAGCTTTGGAGAGTACCAAGAGACCCAGTACTTC
CASSFGEYQETQYF
>NA|NA|TRBJ1-2|TRBV4-1
TGCGCCAGCAGCCAATTGCCAGGGCTAAGGTATGGCTACACCTTC
CASSQLPGLRYGYTF
>TRBD1|NA|TRBJ1-2|TRBV7-2
TGTGCCAGCAGCATCGACAGGGGGCAAGGCTACACCTTC
CASSIDRGQGYTF
>NA|NA|TRBJ2-1|TRBV5-1
TGCGCCAGCAGCTTGTGGGAAATGGATGAGCAGTTCTTC
CASSLWEMDEQFF
>NA|NA|TRBJ2-2|TRBV7-8
TGTGCCAGCAGCTTATATCTCGTGGGGCTGAACACCGGGGAGCTGTTTTTT
CASSLYLVGLNTGELFF
>TRBD1|once|TRBJ2-1|TRBV30
TGTGCCTGCACGGGGGACAGGGGTAATGAGCAGTTCTTC
CACTGDRGNEQFF
>TRBD2|NA|TRBJ2-5|TRBV30
TGTGCCTGGAGCCAGAGCGGGAGAGAGACCCAGTACTTC
CAWSQSGRETQYF
>TRBD2|NA|TRBJ2-1|TRBV6-5
TGTGCCAGCAGTTACGGGACTAGCGGGGGGTGGGAGCAGTTCTTC
CASSYGTSGGWEQFF
>NA|NA|TRBJ2-2|TRBV19
TGTGCCAGTACCGGACAGAGTAACACCGGGGAGCTGTTTTTT
CASTGQSNTGELFF
>NA|NA|TRBJ2-3|TRBV15
TGTGCCACCAGCAGAGACCCGGGACCCAGCACAGATACGCAGTATTTT
CATSRDPGPSTDTQYF
>TRBD1|NA|TRBJ1-6|TRBV28
TGTGCCAGCAGAGACAGGGGCTTAGGTAATTCACCCCTCCACTTT
CASRDRGLGNSPLHF
>NA|NA|TRBJ2-5|TRBV9
TGTGCCAGCAGCGCCCGCGGAGGGGGCCAGACCCAGTACTTC
CASSARGGGQTQYF
>TRBD1|NA|TRBJ2-5|TRBV6-1
TGTGCCAGCAGTAGCCGGGACAGGGGTTTCGAGACCCAGTACTTC
CASSSRDRGFETQYF
>TRBD2|NA|TRBJ2-1|TRBV2
TGTGCCAGCAGTGAAGTGGGACTAGCGGAGCAGTTCTTC
CASSEVGLAEQFF
>NA|NA|TRBJ1-2|TRBV29-1
TGCAGCGTTGACCGACACTATGGCTACACCTTC
CSVDRHYGYTF
>TRBD2|NA|TRBJ2-3|TRBV18
TGTGCCAGCTCACCACTAGCGGGAGTTCCCGATACGCAGTATTTT
CASSPLAGVPDTQYF
>NA|NA|TRBJ2-3|TRBV7-9
TGTGCCAGCAGCTCCCTTGTAGATACGCAGTATTTT
CASSSLVDTQYF
>NA|NA|TRBJ1-5|TRBV6-1
TGTGCCAGCAGGGGGGGCCCAGAGAGGCCCCAGCATTTT
CASRGGPERPQHF
>NA|NA|TRBJ2-1|TRBV7-8
TGTGCCAGCAGCCTGCCATTTCGTACTAGTAATGAGCAGTTCTTC
CASSLPFRTSNEQFF
>TRBD2|once|TRBJ2-7|TRBV19
TGTGCCAGTAGTATCCGCGGGGGCGAGCAGTACTTC
CASSIRGGEQYF
>NA|NA|TRBJ1-6|TRBV14
TGTGCCAGCAGCCAAAGGAGCTCCTATAATTCACCCCTCCACTTT
CASSQRSSYNSPLHF
>NA|NA|TRBJ2-4|TRBV20-1
TGCAGTGCTCTGTTGGGGGCAGCACAGTACTTC
CSALLGAAQYF
>NA|NA|TRBJ1-1|TRBV5-6
TGTGCCAGCAGCTTTTTGAAGACCCACACTGAAGCTTTCTTT
CASSFLKTHTEAFF
>TRBD1|NA|TRBJ2-2|TRBV18
TGTGCCAGCTCACCACAGGGGGCCGGGACCGGGGAGCTGTTTTTT
CASSPQGAGTGELFF
>NA|NA|TRBJ2-5|TRBV29-1
TGCAGCGTTGAAGTTGCCGGGACACAGACCCAGTACTTC
CSVEVAGTQTQYF
>NA|NA|TRBJ2-3|TRBV6-6
TGTGCCAGCTTGGGGCGGATCACAGATACGCAGTATTTT
CASLGRITDTQYF
>NA|NA|TRBJ1-1|TRBV5-8
TGTGCCAGCAGCTTACAGGGCTGGGGTACCGATGAAGCTTTCTTT
CASSLQGWGTDEAFF
>NA|NA|TRBJ1-2|TRBV6-5
TGTGCCAGCCGCCGCAAGGATGTGGGCTACACCTTC
CASRRKDVGYTF
>TRBD1|NA|TRBJ2-7|TRBV30
TGTGCCTGGAGATCACAGGGGAAGCAGTACTTC
CAWRSQGKQYF